These 28 T cell receptor beta chains were sequenced from one sample in a study of T cells expressing NK-cell markers. TCRdb reprocessed the 5' RACE reads; each CDR3 protein has one entry and no DNA is given. This sample's clone table lists about 300,000 distinct CDR3 sequences. Sequencing was carried out using blood T cells: a sorted CD56 or NKG2C T cell subset, CD4+ or CD8+ T cells, or bulk PBMC T cells (not recorded which). Receptors were obtained from a woman aged 18-70 years in good health.

The chain employs TRBV28 and TRBJ1-6; as DNA is missing, the TRBD1 call by TCRdb cannot be tested. CDR1 and CDR2 (germline): MDHEN, SYDVKM. The CDR3 is made up of 12 amino acids. The CDR3 sequence: CASRITGRPLHF. The whole variable domain, filled in from reference TRBV28 and TRBJ1-6, reads DVKVTQSSRYLVKRTGEKVFLECVQDMDHENMFWYRQDPGLGLRLIYFSYDVKMKEKGDIPEGYSVSREKKERFSLILESASTNQTSMYLCASRITGRPLHFGNGTRLTVT.

The chain combines TRBV20-1 with TRBJ1-5. The CDR3 contains 14 residues. Germline CDR1 DFQATT, CDR2 SNEGSKA (reference sequence). The CDR3 is CSALVAGGNQPQHF.

The V gene is TRBV30, the J gene TRBJ1-2; there is no DNA to check the TCRdb D call of TRBD1. The CDR3 is made up of 13 amino acids. The V gene's germline CDR1 is GTSNPN and CDR2 SVGIG (reference sequence). CDR3 sequence: CAQTPGVGYGYTF.

The V call is TRBV20-1, the J call TRBJ1-1; checking the TCRdb D call of TRBD1 is not possible without DNA. Germline-derived CDR1 and CDR2 are DFQATT and SNEGSKA (reference sequence). This CDR3 has 17 residues. CDR3 amino acids: CSAREPPRTGRNTEAFF.

The V and J genes are TRBV9 and TRBJ1-5. CDR1 is SGDLS and CDR2 is YYNGEE in the germline V gene. This CDR3 contains 14 residues. This CDR3 is CASSRGGQGQPQHF.

This chain joins TRBV4-1 and TRBJ2-1; the D gene TCRdb calls, TRBD1, cannot be checked with no DNA. CDR1 and CDR2 (germline): MGHRA, YSYEKL. CDR3 length: 17 residues. The CDR3 spells CASSHYAGQGAVNEQFF.

The rearrangement joins TRBV28 to TRBJ2-2. The germline CDR1 and CDR2 sequences are MDHEN and SYDVKM. This CDR3 is 15 amino acids long. The chain's CDR3 is CASSFQVRHTGELFF.

The chain combines TRBV29-1 with TRBJ2-3; the D call from TCRdb, TRBD1, cannot be confirmed without DNA. The CDR3 sequence is 15 residues long. Germline-derived CDR1 and CDR2 are SQVTM and ANQGSEA. The CDR3 sequence: CSGAGTATSTDTQYF.

The chain combines TRBV19 with TRBJ1-4; the D call from TCRdb, TRBD1, cannot be confirmed without DNA. The CDR3 spans 14 residues. Germline CDR1 is LNHDA and CDR2 is SQIVND (reference sequence). The CDR3 is CASSPGQADEKLFF. Full variable domain (missing parts from reference TRBV19 and TRBJ1-4): DGGITQSPKYLFRKEGQNVTLSCEQNLNHDAMYWYRQDPGQGLRLIYYSQIVNDFQKGDIAEGYSVSREKKESFPLTVTSAQKNPTAFYLCASSPGQADEKLFFGSGTQLSVL.

Here the CDR3 reads CASTRGRGETQYF. The J gene is TRBJ2-5, the V gene TRBV2; there is no DNA to check the TCRdb D call of TRBD1. The CDR3 extends over 13 amino acids. Germline values: CDR1 SNHLY, CDR2 FYNNEI.

The chain is built from TRBV18 and TRBJ2-3; TCRdb lists TRBD2, though no DNA is available to test this call. This CDR3 has 15 amino acids. CDR1 and CDR2 (germline): KGHSH, LQKENI. CDR3 sequence reads: CASSPTSGITDTQYF.

The chain recombines TRBV20-1 with TRBJ1-5. CDR1 DFQATT and CDR2 SNEGSKA come from the germline V gene (reference sequence). The length of the CDR3 is 15 residues. Here the CDR3 reads CSAREFTGNRQPQHF.

The rearrangement uses TRBV29-1 and TRBJ2-7; the D gene TCRdb calls, TRBD2, cannot be checked with no DNA. The CDR3 is 15 residues long. The germline V gene has CDR1 SQVTM and CDR2 ANQGSEA. The CDR3 here is CSVLKLAGILYEQYF.

V and J are TRBV7-3 and TRBJ2-2; as DNA is missing, the TRBD1 call by TCRdb cannot be tested. The CDR3 is 16 residues long. Germline CDR1 reads SGHTA; CDR2 reads FQGTGA. The CDR3 reads CASSLNRGHVTGELFF.

The V and J genes are TRBV12-3 or TRBV12-4 and TRBJ2-3; the D gene TCRdb calls, TRBD2, cannot be checked with no DNA. This CDR3 is 18 amino acids long. The CDR3 reads CASSLAIGLAEDTDTQYF.

The CDR3 protein is CASSQQSGGSGNTIYF. V and J are TRBV12-3 or TRBV12-4 and TRBJ1-3; the TRBD1 assignment by TCRdb is unverifiable without DNA. The CDR3 extends over 16 amino acids.

The rearrangement uses TRBV12-3 or TRBV12-4 and TRBJ1-5; TCRdb's assignment of TRBD1 cannot be checked, as there is no DNA. This CDR3 is 15 amino acids long. CDR3 loop: CASTRIGGNNQPQHF.

This chain connects TRBV10-3 to TRBJ2-1; as DNA is missing, the TRBD2 call by TCRdb cannot be tested. CDR3 length: 16 residues. Germline CDR1 reads ENHRY; CDR2 reads SYGVKD. The CDR3 is CAISEWPAGVRNEQFF.

CDR3 sequence reads: CASSQGGGQGVRYTF. V gene TRBV4-1 combines with J gene TRBJ1-2; TCRdb's D gene call, TRBD1, goes unchecked for lack of DNA. The CDR3 runs 15 residues. Germline CDR1 and CDR2: MGHRA and YSYEKL.

CDR3 loop: CASSRLAGVGDTQYF. This chain connects TRBV5-1 to TRBJ2-3; TCRdb's D call, TRBD2, is unchecked because there is no DNA. CDR3 size: 15 residues. Germline V lookup: CDR1 SGHRS, CDR2 YFSETQ.

The V and J genes are TRBV6-5 and TRBJ1-4. This CDR3 is built from 16 residues. The V gene's germline CDR1 is MNHEY and CDR2 SVGAGI. CDR3 in amino acids: CASSYTRATGSEKLFF.

The chain recombines TRBV19 with TRBJ2-6; lacking DNA, the TRBD1 call made by TCRdb goes unchecked. CDR3 length equals 15 residues. The germline gives CDR1 LNHDA, CDR2 SQIVND (reference sequence). CDR3 region: CASSTTGSGANVLTF.

This chain links TRBV5-1 with TRBJ2-1. The CDR3 runs to 15 residues. Germline CDR1 is SGHRS and CDR2 is YFSETQ. CDR3: CASSLRPDFYNEQFF.

This chain uses TRBV5-1 with TRBJ2-7; TCRdb selects TRBD1, and the lack of DNA leaves this call unchecked. CDR1 is SGHRS and CDR2 is YFSETQ in the germline V gene. The CDR3 is 15 amino acids. The chain's CDR3 is CASSFGQGASNEQYF.

This chain uses TRBV18 with TRBJ2-7; TCRdb proposes TRBD1, but this gene call is untestable without DNA. The CDR3 consists of 14 residues. Germline CDR1 is KGHSH and CDR2 is LQKENI. The CDR3 loop reads CASSPGAASYEQYF.

The genes are TRBV15 and TRBJ1-1. CDR3 length: 14 amino acids. Germline V gene data show CDR1 as LNHNV and CDR2 as YYDKDF (reference sequence). This CDR3 is CATSRDLGFRVAFF.

The chain links TRBV25-1 to TRBJ1-2. Germline V gene data show CDR1 as MGHDK and CDR2 as SYGVNS. There are 14 residues in the CDR3. The CDR3 region is CASSDPGLPRGYTF.

The rearrangement links TRBV6-2 or TRBV6-3 to TRBJ2-7; TCRdb reports TRBD2, a call that lacks DNA to check it against. Germline V CDR1 and CDR2: MNHEY, SVGEGT. The CDR3 spans 14 residues. CDR3: CASSYSLREYEQYF.